This T cell receptor (beta chain) was captured by sequencing in a study of blood T cell repertoires in COVID-19. V lost 5 bases, J lost 5 bases, and 8 bases stayed unmatched. CDR3 length equals 13 residues. The germline V gene has CDR1 GTSNPN and CDR2 SVGIG (reference sequence). This clone is a singleton in its sample. Per the original methods: Reference gene primer amplification in the assay estimated nucleated cell counts. Some clones are missing from TCRdb's copy, which holds only in-frame ones; the method was immunoSEQ multiplex PCR. V and J calls and clone size are given by that table; D and trimming were obtained from the DNA. The table records more than 300,000 clones, more than 75% of them present only once.

Sequencing used peripheral blood. The chain combines TRBV30 with TRBJ2-7; 8 positions agree with TRBD2. This TCR was sampled from a woman in her 30s with COVID-19, enrolled during active disease. Written as DNA, the CDR3 is TGTGCCTGGTTTCGGGAGGGGGGCGACGAGCAGTACTTC. Amino acid sequence: CAWFREGGDEQYF.